This TCR beta chain was documented in a study of T cell repertoires in cytomegalovirus infection. As for the study in general: Matching HLA type, along with CMV infection, was indicated by public TCR beta signatures.

The study's findings and limits: Clonotypes of TCR beta that were HLA-C-restricted and CMV-specific dominated the ex vivo response. Accumulated public TCR beta family frequency recognized individuals carrying CMV together with the relevant HLA.

MiXCR, run by TCRdb on the reads, gives a single entry per CDR3 protein. The sample consists of hundreds of thousands of distinct CDR3 sequences, less than 40% of them appearing once. A few counts support this clonotype. The antigen remains unidentified. The receptor was derived from a human donor in good health (CMV status not recorded). Some clones in this sample may be carry-over from other donors' samples. Material: PBMCs.

The CDR3 DNA reads as TGTGCCAGCAGACCCTCGGACGGCGAGCAGTACTTC. Its translation is CASRPSDGEQYF. The chain has TRBV28 and TRBJ2-7; D remains ambiguous. Trimming pared 6 bases from V and 6 bases from J, leaving 12 bases between. Germline V gene lookup returns CDR1 MDHEN and CDR2 SYDVKM. This CDR3 has 12 amino acids. The whole variable domain, filled in from reference TRBV28 and TRBJ2-7, reads DVKVTQSSRYLVKRTGEKVFLECVQDMDHENMFWYRQDPGLGLRLIYFSYDVKMKEKGDIPEGYSVSREKKERFSLILESASTNQTSMYLCASRPSDGEQYFGPGTRLTVT.